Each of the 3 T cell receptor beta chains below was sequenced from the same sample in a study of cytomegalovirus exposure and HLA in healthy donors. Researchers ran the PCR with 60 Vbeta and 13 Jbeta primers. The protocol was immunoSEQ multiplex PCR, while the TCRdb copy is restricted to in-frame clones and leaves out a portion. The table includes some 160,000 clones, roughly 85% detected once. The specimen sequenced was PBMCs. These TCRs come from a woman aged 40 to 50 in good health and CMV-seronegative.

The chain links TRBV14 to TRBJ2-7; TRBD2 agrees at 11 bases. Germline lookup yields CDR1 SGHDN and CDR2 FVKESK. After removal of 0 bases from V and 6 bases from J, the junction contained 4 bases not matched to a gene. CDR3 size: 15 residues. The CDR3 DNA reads TGTGCCAGCAGCCAAGAGACTAGCGGGGCCCTCGAGCAGTACTTC. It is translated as CASSQETSGALEQYF.

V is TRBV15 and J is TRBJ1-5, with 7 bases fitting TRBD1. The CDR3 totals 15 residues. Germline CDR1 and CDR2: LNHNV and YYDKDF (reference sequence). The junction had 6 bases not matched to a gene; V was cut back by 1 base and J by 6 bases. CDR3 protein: CATSRGQGGSQPQHF. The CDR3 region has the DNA TGTGCCACCAGCAGAGGGCAGGGGGGAAGTCAGCCCCAGCATTTT.

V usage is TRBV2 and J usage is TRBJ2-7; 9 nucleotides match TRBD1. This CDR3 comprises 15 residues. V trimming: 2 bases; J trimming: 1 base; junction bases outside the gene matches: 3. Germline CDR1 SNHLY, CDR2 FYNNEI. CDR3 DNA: TGTGCCAGCAGTGAAAAGGGACAGGGATCCTACGAGCAGTACTTC. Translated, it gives CASSEKGQGSYEQYF.